These 2 T cell receptor beta chains were sequenced from one sample in a study of T cells in women clearing cervical HPV infection. Libraries were prepared by immunoSEQ multiplex PCR; TCRdb keeps only in-frame clonotypes and omits some of them. The table lists 45,000 to 55,000 clones. Input material: blood buffy coat. These receptors all come from a woman between 18 and 75 years old with a cervical HPV16 infection that either progressed to CIN3+ or cleared (not recorded which).

In the case of this clone: Read coverage stops 3 residues before the CDR3 terminus; the germline J gene supplies the remainder. V is TRBV5-6 and J is TRBJ2-7; 7 nucleotides line up with TRBD2. This CDR3 region has 15 residues. Germline V gene data show CDR1 as SGHDT and CDR2 as YYEEEE. J gave up 0 bases and V 2 bases, and 5 bases lay outside the gene matches. CDR3 loop: CASSLRAGSSYEQYF. The CDR3 bases that were read are TGTGCCAGCAGCTTAAGAGCGGGGAGCTCCTACGAG.

Comment on this clone: The read finishes 3 residues shy of the CDR3 end, and the germline J gene is used to complete it. This rearrangement joins TRBV20-1 to TRBJ1-5; D is possibly TRBD1 (5 bases). This CDR3 spans 14 amino acids. CDR1 is DFQATT and CDR2 is SNEGSKA in the germline V gene (reference sequence). Trimming cost V 3 bases and J 4 bases, with 13 bases left between them. CDR3 loop: CSASEDRPNQPQHF. The covered CDR3 bases are TGCAGTGCTAGTGAAGACAGACCTAATCAGCCC.